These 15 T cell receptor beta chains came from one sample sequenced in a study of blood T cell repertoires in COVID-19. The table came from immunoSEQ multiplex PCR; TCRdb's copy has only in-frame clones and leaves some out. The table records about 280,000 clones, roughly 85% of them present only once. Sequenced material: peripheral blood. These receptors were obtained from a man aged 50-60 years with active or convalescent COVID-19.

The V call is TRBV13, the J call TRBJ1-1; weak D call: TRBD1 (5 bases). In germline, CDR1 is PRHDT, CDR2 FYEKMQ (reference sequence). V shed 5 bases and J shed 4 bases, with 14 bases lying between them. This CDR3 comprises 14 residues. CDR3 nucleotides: TGTGCCAGCAGCCTGACGGCAGGGTCCACTGAAGCTTTCTTT. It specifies CASSLTAGSTEAFF.

The CDR3 coding sequence is TGTGCCACCACGCGACTAGCGCCCTACACGCAGTATTTT. Amino acids: CATTRLAPYTQYF. The rearrangement links TRBV28 to TRBJ2-3, with TRBD2 identical over 8 bases. This CDR3 region has 13 residues. Per the germline V gene, CDR1 is MDHEN and CDR2 is SYDVKM. The V and J ends lost 10 bases and 9 bases, in that order; junction bases with no gene match: 12.

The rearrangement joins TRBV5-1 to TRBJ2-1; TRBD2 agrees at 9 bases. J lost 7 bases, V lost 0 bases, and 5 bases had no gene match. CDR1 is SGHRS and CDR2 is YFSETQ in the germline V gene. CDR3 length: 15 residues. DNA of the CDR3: TGCGCCAGCAGCTTGGATAGCGGGAGCGGGAATGAGCAGTTCTTC. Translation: CASSLDSGSGNEQFF.

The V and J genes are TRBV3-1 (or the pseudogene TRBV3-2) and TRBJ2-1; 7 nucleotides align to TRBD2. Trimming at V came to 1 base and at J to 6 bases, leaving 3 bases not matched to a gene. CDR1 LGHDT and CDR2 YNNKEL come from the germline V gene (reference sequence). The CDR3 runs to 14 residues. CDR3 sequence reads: CASSQGTRGNEQFF. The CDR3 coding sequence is TGTGCCAGCAGCCAAGGGACTAGGGGCAATGAGCAGTTCTTC.

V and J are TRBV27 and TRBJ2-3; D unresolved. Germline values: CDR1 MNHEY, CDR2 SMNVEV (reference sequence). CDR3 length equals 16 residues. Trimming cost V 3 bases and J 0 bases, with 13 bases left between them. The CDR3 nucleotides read TGTGCCAGCAGTTTTTTGCGCATCTCTAGCACAGATACGCAGTATTTT. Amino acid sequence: CASSFLRISSTDTQYF.

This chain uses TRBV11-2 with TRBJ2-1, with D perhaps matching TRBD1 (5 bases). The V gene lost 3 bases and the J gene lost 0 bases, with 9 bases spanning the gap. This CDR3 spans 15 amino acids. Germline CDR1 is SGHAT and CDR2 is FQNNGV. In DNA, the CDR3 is TGTGCCAGCAGCTTGGTTAGGGGCTCCTACAATGAGCAGTTCTTC. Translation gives CASSLVRGSYNEQFF.

The CDR3 nucleotides read TGCGCCAGCAGCCCCCCTGCGGGCGGGAGCACAGATACGCAGTATTTT. Its translation is CASSPPAGGSTDTQYF. V usage is TRBV5-1 and J usage is TRBJ2-3; TRBD2 might be the D (5 bases). This CDR3 region has 16 residues. The germline V and J ends were trimmed by 4 bases and 0 bases, with 15 bases remaining between them. Germline V gene lookup returns CDR1 SGHRS and CDR2 YFSETQ.

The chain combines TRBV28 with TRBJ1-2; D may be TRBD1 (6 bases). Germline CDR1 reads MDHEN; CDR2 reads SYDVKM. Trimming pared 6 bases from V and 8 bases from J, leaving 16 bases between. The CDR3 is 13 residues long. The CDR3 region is CASRDSLSMGYTF. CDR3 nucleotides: TGTGCCAGCAGGGACAGCCTTTCTATGGGCTACACCTTC.

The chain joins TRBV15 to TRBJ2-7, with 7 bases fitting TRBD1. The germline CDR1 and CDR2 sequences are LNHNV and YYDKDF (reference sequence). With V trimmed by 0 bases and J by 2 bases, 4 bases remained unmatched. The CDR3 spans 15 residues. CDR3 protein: CATSRDPTGPYEQYF. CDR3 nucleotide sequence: TGTGCCACCAGCAGAGACCCGACAGGGCCCTACGAGCAGTACTTC.

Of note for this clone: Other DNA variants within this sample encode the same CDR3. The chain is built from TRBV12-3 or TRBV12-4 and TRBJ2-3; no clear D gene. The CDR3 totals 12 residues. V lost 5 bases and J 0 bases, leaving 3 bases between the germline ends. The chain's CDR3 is CASSPSTDTQYF. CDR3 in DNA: TGTGCCAGCAGTCCGAGCACAGATACGCAGTATTTT.

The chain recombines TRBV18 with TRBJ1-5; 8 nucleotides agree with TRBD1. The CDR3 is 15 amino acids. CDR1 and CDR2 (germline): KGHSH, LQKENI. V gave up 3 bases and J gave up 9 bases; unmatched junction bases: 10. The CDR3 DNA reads TGTGCCAGCTCACCGGACAGGGCCGCGATAGGGCCCCAGCATTTT. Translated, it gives CASSPDRAAIGPQHF.

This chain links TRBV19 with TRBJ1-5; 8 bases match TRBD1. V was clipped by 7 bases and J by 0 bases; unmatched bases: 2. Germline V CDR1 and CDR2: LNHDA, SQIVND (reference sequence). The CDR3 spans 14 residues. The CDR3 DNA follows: TGTGCCAGTATAGGGACAGGTAGCAATCAGCCCCAGCATTTT. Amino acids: CASIGTGSNQPQHF.

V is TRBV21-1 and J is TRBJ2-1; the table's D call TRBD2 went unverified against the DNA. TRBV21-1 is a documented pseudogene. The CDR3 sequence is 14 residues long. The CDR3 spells CAPLGGNQNNEQFF. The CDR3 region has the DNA TGTGCCCCCCTGGGGGGGAATCAGAACAATGAGCAGTTCTTC.

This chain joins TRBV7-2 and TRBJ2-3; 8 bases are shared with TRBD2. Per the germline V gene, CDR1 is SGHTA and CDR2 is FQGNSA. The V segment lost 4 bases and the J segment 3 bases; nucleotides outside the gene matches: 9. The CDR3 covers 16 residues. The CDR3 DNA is TGTGCCAGCAGCTCCAACATAGGCGGGAGGACAGATACGCAGTATTTT. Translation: CASSSNIGGRTDTQYF.

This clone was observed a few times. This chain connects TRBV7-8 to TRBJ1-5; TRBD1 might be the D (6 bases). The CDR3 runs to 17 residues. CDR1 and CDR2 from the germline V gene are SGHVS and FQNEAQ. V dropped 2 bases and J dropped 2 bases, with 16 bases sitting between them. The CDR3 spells CASSLNREVGGNQPQHF. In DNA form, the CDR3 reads TGTGCCAGCAGCTTAAACAGGGAAGTAGGCGGCAATCAGCCCCAGCATTTT.